Below, 8 T cell receptor beta chains from the same sample are listed, as sequenced in a study of shared clonotypes between healthy human individuals. Here immunoSEQ multiplex PCR was the method, and the copy in TCRdb shows in-frame clones only, minus some. This sample yields over a million clones, of which around four fifths are seen a single time; 1.2% to 1.5% belongs to the top ten. Sequencing was performed on memory CD4+ T cells sorted from blood. The subset was: CD45RA-negative fraction. The origin of the receptors is a man aged 18 to 30 in good health.

This chain uses TRBV30 with TRBJ1-3; 7 nucleotides match TRBD1. Germline CDR1 and CDR2: GTSNPN and SVGIG (reference sequence). J gave up 0 bases and V 1 base, and 6 bases lay outside the gene matches. The CDR3 runs 16 residues. CDR3 protein: CAWSEAGGYSGNTIYF. Here the CDR3 DNA reads TGTGCCTGGAGTGAAGCAGGGGGGTACTCTGGAAACACCATATATTTT.

The rearrangement links TRBV7-2 to TRBJ2-7; the match to TRBD2 covers 13 bases. The CDR3 totals 15 residues. The J segment lost 7 bases and the V segment lost 5 bases, leaving 8 bases of the junction unmatched. Germline V gene data show CDR1 as SGHTA and CDR2 as FQGNSA. In DNA, the CDR3 is TGTGCCAGCAGCCTAGGACTAGCGGGAGCTGGGGAGCAGTACTTC. Translating it yields CASSLGLAGAGEQYF.

The rearrangement joins TRBV5-1 to TRBJ1-4; TRBD1 agrees at 9 bases. The V segment lost 2 bases and the J segment 8 bases; nucleotides outside the gene matches: 7. CDR3 size: 15 residues. Germline V CDR1 and CDR2: SGHRS, YFSETQ. This chain's CDR3 is CASSFEGQGVEKLFF. The CDR3 DNA sequence: TGCGCCAGCAGCTTCGAGGGACAGGGAGTAGAAAAACTGTTTTTT.

The chain couples TRBV7-8 to TRBJ1-3; D gene uncertain. Per germline, CDR1 SGHVS and CDR2 FQNEAQ. Trimming cost V 3 bases and J 0 bases, with 9 bases left between them. CDR3 length equals 15 residues. CDR3 amino acids: CASSFAVPSGNTIYF. The CDR3 DNA sequence: TGTGCCAGCAGCTTTGCGGTGCCCTCTGGAAACACCATATATTTT.

The chain combines TRBV4-2 with TRBJ2-2; perhaps TRBD1 as D (5 bases). The V gene's germline CDR1 is LGHNA and CDR2 YNFKEQ. The ends were cut back, 1 base at V and 0 bases at J, with 9 bases in the middle. This CDR3 comprises 16 residues. CDR3: CASSQAYRTNTGELFF. CDR3 sequence (DNA): TGTGCCAGCAGCCAAGCGTACAGGACGAACACCGGGGAGCTGTTTTTT.

The genes are TRBV30 and TRBJ2-5, with D tentatively TRBD1 (6 bases). Germline V CDR1 and CDR2: GTSNPN, SVGIG (reference sequence). V lost 3 bases and J lost 2, with 22 bases in between. This CDR3 has 17 residues. The CDR3 reads CAWSQGIGSAAQETQYF. The CDR3, as DNA: TGTGCCTGGAGCCAGGGGATCGGGTCGGCGGCACAAGAGACCCAGTACTTC.

The table lists this clone with a few counts. The chain uses TRBV13 and TRBJ1-3, with D perhaps matching TRBD1 (5 bases). From germline, CDR1 is PRHDT and CDR2 FYEKMQ (reference sequence). The CDR3 is 16 residues long. V shed 4 bases and J shed 0 bases, with 13 bases lying between them. CDR3 loop: CASSSEVGGSGNTIYF. The CDR3 DNA follows: TGTGCCAGCAGCTCAGAAGTGGGGGGCTCTGGAAACACCATATATTTT.

The table lists this clone with a count of one. The chain links TRBV5-4 to TRBJ2-5; TRBD2 matches at 15 bases. Germline CDR1 is SGHNT and CDR2 is YYREEE (reference sequence). V shed 0 bases and J 3 bases; nucleotides not matched to a gene: 9. This CDR3 has 19 residues. The chain's CDR3 is CASSLARRTSGGAEETQYF. The CDR3, as DNA: TGTGCCAGCAGCTTGGCGAGGCGGACTAGCGGGGGGGCCGAAGAGACCCAGTACTTC. The full variable domain, its missing parts supplied by reference TRBV5-4 and TRBJ2-5, is ETGVTQSPTHLIKTRGQQVTLRCSSQSGHNTVSWYQQALGQGPQFIFQYYREEENGRGNFPPRFSGLQFPNYSSELNVNALELDDSALYLCASSLARRTSGGAEETQYFGPGTRLLVL.